The 20 T cell receptor beta chains given below trace back to one sample, sequenced in a study of shared clonotypes between healthy human individuals. Method: immunoSEQ multiplex PCR; TCRdb's copy keeps in-frame clones and lacks some. The sample yields 600,000 to 750,000 clones, approximately 75% seen once. The sequencing sample was made of memory CD4+ T cells sorted from blood. Subset indicated: CD45RA-negative fraction. The receptor source for this set is a woman in her 30s in good health.

V is TRBV9 and J is TRBJ2-1, with 7 bases lining up with TRBD2. V trimming: 4 bases; J trimming: 8 bases; junction bases outside the gene matches: 9. The germline CDR1 and CDR2 sequences are SGDLS and YYNGEE. CDR3 length: 14 amino acids. CDR3 nucleotides: TGTGCCAGCAGCCCCGGGGGGTCTAGAGATGAGCAGTTCTTC. Protein product: CASSPGGSRDEQFF.

Concerning this clone: In the same sample, other DNA sequences code for this CDR3. This sequence joins TRBV28 and TRBJ2-7; the D is unclear. CDR3 length: 12 residues. Trimming removed 2 bases at V and 1 base at J, with 3 bases between. The germline V gene has CDR1 MDHEN and CDR2 SYDVKM. CDR3 in DNA: TGTGCCAGCAGTTTAGGTTCCTACGAGCAGTACTTC. Translating it yields CASSLGSYEQYF.

The chain carries TRBV5-4 and TRBJ2-1; TRBD2 aligns across 10 bases. The germline CDR1 and CDR2 sequences are SGHNT and YYREEE (reference sequence). CDR3 length equals 14 residues. After removal of 9 bases from V and 6 bases from J, the junction contained 9 bases not matched to a gene. CDR3 nucleotides: TGTGCCACCCACCGGGCTAGCGGGAGCAATGAGCAGTTCTTC. Translating it yields CATHRASGSNEQFF.

The chain joins TRBV6-6 to TRBJ2-1; D might be TRBD1 (5 bases). From germline, CDR1 is MNHNY and CDR2 SVGAGI (reference sequence). CDR3 length: 14 residues. V was pared by 5 bases and J by 10 bases, with 18 bases between. The CDR3 is CASSPDMTGREQFF. The CDR3 DNA is TGTGCCAGCAGTCCGGACATGACCGGACGCGAGCAGTTCTTC.

V gene TRBV4-1 combines with J gene TRBJ2-2, with TRBD2 matching 12 bases. V lost 0 bases to trimming and J lost 2 bases; unmatched junction nucleotides: 1. CDR3 length: 17 amino acids. CDR1 and CDR2 (germline): MGHRA, YSYEKL. The CDR3 is CASSQEGLAGNTGELFF. CDR3 sequence (DNA): TGCGCCAGCAGCCAAGAGGGACTAGCGGGTAACACCGGGGAGCTGTTTTTT.

The chain uses TRBV27 and TRBJ2-2, with 9 positions matching TRBD1. The CDR3 is 15 amino acids. V was clipped by 8 bases and J by 5 bases; unmatched bases: 9. Germline CDR1 and CDR2: MNHEY and SMNVEV (reference sequence). The CDR3 DNA reads TGTGCCAGCCGTGTGAGGGACAGGGCAACCGGGGAGCTGTTTTTT. Its translation is CASRVRDRATGELFF.

The J gene is TRBJ2-5, the V gene TRBV19, with 8 nucleotides matching TRBD2. Germline V gives CDR1 LNHDA, CDR2 SQIVND (reference sequence). The CDR3 contains 17 residues. The trim removed 4 bases at V and 0 bases at J, leaving 10 bases unmatched. CDR3 in DNA: TGTGCCAGTAGTACCTACAGGGCGGGGGGTTACCAAGAGACCCAGTACTTC. It codes for CASSTYRAGGYQETQYF. Full variable domain (missing parts from reference TRBV19 and TRBJ2-5): DGGITQSPKYLFRKEGQNVTLSCEQNLNHDAMYWYRQDPGQGLRLIYYSQIVNDFQKGDIAEGYSVSREKKESFPLTVTSAQKNPTAFYLCASSTYRAGGYQETQYFGPGTRLLVL.

The chain links TRBV6-5 to TRBJ2-5; unclear D gene. V lost 1 base, J lost 3 bases, and 6 bases lay in between. Germline CDR1 MNHEY, CDR2 SVGAGI. The CDR3 loop spans 13 amino acids. CDR3 in DNA: TGTGCCAGCAGTTACTTGGCAGAAGAGACCCAGTACTTC. It translates to CASSYLAEETQYF.

V and J are TRBV2 and TRBJ1-2; TRBD1 is a possible D gene (5 bases). V was trimmed by 4 bases and J by 3 bases, leaving 9 bases between them. The CDR3 has 13 amino acids. Germline CDR1 SNHLY, CDR2 FYNNEI. CDR3 DNA: TGTGCCAGCAGTGTGGGACCCTACTATGGCTACACCTTC. Protein product: CASSVGPYYGYTF.

Written as DNA, the CDR3 is TGTGCCACCAGCAGAAGCGGGACCTCCTACAATGAGCAGTTCTTC. Translating it yields CATSRSGTSYNEQFF. The chain employs TRBV15 and TRBJ2-1; 7 bases map to TRBD2. Germline V gene lookup returns CDR1 LNHNV and CDR2 YYDKDF (reference sequence). V trimming: 2 bases; J trimming: 0 bases; junction bases outside the gene matches: 1. CDR3 length: 15 amino acids.

The chain joins TRBV7-9 to TRBJ1-2; 8 nucleotides line up with TRBD1. Germline V gene data show CDR1 as SEHNR and CDR2 as FQNEAQ (reference sequence). The CDR3 sequence is 13 residues long. Trimming cost V 4 bases and J 10 bases; bases outside gene matches: 8. CDR3 DNA: TGTGCCAGCAGCTCATGGACAGGGATGGCCTACACCTTC. Translation: CASSSWTGMAYTF.

This chain connects TRBV15 to TRBJ1-5; 8 positions agree with TRBD1. V lost 8 bases, J lost 3 bases, and 9 bases stayed unmatched. Germline V gene sequence: CDR1 LNHNV, CDR2 YYDKDF (reference sequence). The CDR3 runs to 15 residues. CDR3: CATGRLDRDNQPQHF. DNA for the CDR3: TGTGCCACCGGGAGGCTGGACAGGGACAATCAGCCCCAGCATTTT.

This chain links TRBV18 with TRBJ2-2; unclear D gene. Trimming took off 0 bases at V and 5 bases at J, with 10 bases between the two ends. Per germline, CDR1 KGHSH and CDR2 LQKENI. The CDR3 covers 15 residues. In nucleotides, the CDR3 is TGTGCCAGCTCACCACCGAAGTCCGTAACCGGGGAGCTGTTTTTT. Protein sequence: CASSPPKSVTGELFF.

The V gene is TRBV27, the J gene TRBJ2-1, with 9 bases fitting TRBD2. This CDR3 region has 14 residues. Germline trimming cut 5 bases from V and 6 bases from J; bases unmatched to any gene: 5. Germline V gene lookup returns CDR1 MNHEY and CDR2 SMNVEV (reference sequence). The CDR3 DNA reads as TGTGCCAGCAGTCAGGGACTAGCTGGCAATGAGCAGTTCTTC. It translates to CASSQGLAGNEQFF.

The chain is built from TRBV23-1 and TRBJ2-5, with D possibly TRBD2 on 5 matching bases. TRBV23-1 qualifies as an ORF whose function is uncertain. V was pared by 4 bases and J by 6 bases, with 24 bases between. This CDR3 is built from 17 residues. As DNA, the CDR3 is TGCGCCAGCAGTCCTAAGCCACTAGAGACACTGACGAAGACCCAGTACTTC. This gives the protein CASSPKPLETLTKTQYF.

The V gene is TRBV28, the J gene TRBJ2-7; 8 bases are a match to TRBD1. This CDR3 has 15 amino acids. Germline trimming cut 1 base from V and 3 bases from J; bases unmatched to any gene: 5. Germline assignment: CDR1 MDHEN and CDR2 SYDVKM. CDR3 sequence (DNA): TGTGCCAGCAGTTTATTCGCAGGGGGCGGCTACGAGCAGTACTTC. As protein: CASSLFAGGGYEQYF.

The chain carries TRBV28 and TRBJ1-2; 7 bases map to TRBD1. The trim removed 7 bases at V and 2 bases at J, leaving 7 bases unmatched. CDR1 and CDR2 from the germline V gene are MDHEN and SYDVKM. This CDR3 region has 14 residues. As DNA, the CDR3 is TGTGCCAGCAACCTTGACAGGGAGAACTATGGCTACACCTTC. It encodes CASNLDRENYGYTF.

V is TRBV2 and J is TRBJ1-3; a weak D match, TRBD1 (5 bases). Germline assignment: CDR1 SNHLY and CDR2 FYNNEI. The V gene lost 4 bases and the J gene lost 1 base, with 8 bases spanning the gap. This CDR3 contains 14 residues. CDR3 in DNA: TGTGCCAGCAGTGTTGGGGGTTCTGGAAACACCATATATTTT. Protein product: CASSVGGSGNTIYF.

This chain links TRBV20-1 with TRBJ2-7; D gene unclear. In germline, CDR1 is DFQATT, CDR2 SNEGSKA (reference sequence). Trimming cost V 2 bases and J 6 bases, with 8 bases left between them. This CDR3 has 11 amino acids. This CDR3 is CSARLGGEQYF. For the CDR3, the DNA is TGCAGTGCTAGACTGGGCGGCGAGCAGTACTTC.

The rearrangement joins TRBV30 to TRBJ1-3, with 8 bases aligning to TRBD1. CDR1 is GTSNPN, CDR2 SVGIG, per germline (reference sequence). The CDR3 spans 16 residues. The junction had 11 bases not matched to a gene; V was cut back by 3 bases and J by 4 bases. In nucleotides, the CDR3 is TGTGCCTGGAGCTCGGCTCGTACAGGGGGAGGAAACACCATATATTTT. This sequence encodes CAWSSARTGGGNTIYF.